These T cell receptor beta chains were read from a single sample in a study of cytomegalovirus exposure and HLA in healthy donors. TCRdb's copy holds only in-frame clones and misses some; the assay was immunoSEQ multiplex PCR. The data contain about 160,000 clones, about 96% of them singletons. Sequencing input: PBMCs. The receptors originated from a woman between 18 and 30 years old in good health and CMV-seronegative. The conserved cysteine and the conserved F or W are not part of the CDR3 here. The D gene is left open where the match is weak. Rows may omit the clone size; those that give it use once, few, many or a size class.

v_call: TRBV19
d_call: TRBD2
clone_size: once
cdr3_aa: ASRLAGGEGETQY

v_call: TRBV7-2
d_call: .
clone_size: .
cdr3_aa: ASSLAGGANVLT

v_call: TRBV27
d_call: TRBD1
clone_size: many
cdr3_aa: ASGQGSYEQY

v_call: TRBV4-2
d_call: .
clone_size: .
cdr3_aa: ASSQGVGIGGEETQY

v_call: TRBV11-1
d_call: TRBD1
clone_size: .
cdr3_aa: ASSLGDRGQETQY

v_call: TRBV18
d_call: TRBD1
clone_size: .
cdr3_aa: ASSPGQRIYEQY

v_call: TRBV7-6
d_call: .
clone_size: .
cdr3_aa: ASRRGTGELF

v_call: TRBV28
d_call: TRBD1
clone_size: .
cdr3_aa: ASSLGQGVRHEQF

v_call: TRBV5-6
d_call: TRBD1
clone_size: .
cdr3_aa: ASSLGTGQETQY

v_call: TRBV6-5
d_call: .
clone_size: .
cdr3_aa: ASSPRQIYEQY

v_call: TRBV5-1
d_call: TRBD1
clone_size: .
cdr3_aa: ASSLRQGEDIQY

v_call: TRBV7-2
d_call: .
clone_size: once
cdr3_aa: ASSLLNSGNSPLH

v_call: TRBV4-1
d_call: TRBD2
clone_size: few
cdr3_aa: ASSQDILPGGLGNEQF

v_call: TRBV15
d_call: .
clone_size: .
cdr3_aa: ATSRVRTLPYEQY

v_call: TRBV7-7
d_call: .
clone_size: once
cdr3_aa: ASSSVVRAGAHDYT

v_call: TRBV6-4
d_call: .
clone_size: .
cdr3_aa: ASSDQPLPTGELF

v_call: TRBV13
d_call: .
clone_size: .
cdr3_aa: ASSLDGRMYQETQY

v_call: TRBV7-2
d_call: .
clone_size: .
cdr3_aa: ASSLSPQGTQY

v_call: TRBV6-1
d_call: TRBD1
clone_size: .
cdr3_aa: ASRQGSQGLEQY

v_call: TRBV21-1
d_call: .
clone_size: .
cdr3_aa: ASSKDQPYSNQPQH

v_call: TRBV19
d_call: TRBD1
clone_size: .
cdr3_aa: AVAREGQAASYT

v_call: TRBV6-1
d_call: .
clone_size: .
cdr3_aa: ASSPGASWREQY

v_call: TRBV7-2
d_call: TRBD1
clone_size: .
cdr3_aa: ASSLVAPTTGGTGNTIY

v_call: TRBV7-9
d_call: TRBD2
clone_size: once
cdr3_aa: AAASISGGSYEQY

v_call: TRBV19
d_call: TRBD2
clone_size: .
cdr3_aa: ASSPRGGATYEQY

v_call: TRBV5-1
d_call: .
clone_size: .
cdr3_aa: ASSLRQGGEKLF

v_call: TRBV19
d_call: TRBD1
clone_size: .
cdr3_aa: ASSIRQGIQGQF

v_call: TRBV7-2
d_call: .
clone_size: .
cdr3_aa: ASSFGHLYEQY

v_call: TRBV6-6
d_call: .
clone_size: .
cdr3_aa: ASRLRSGDTYEQY

v_call: TRBV27
d_call: TRBD1
clone_size: .
cdr3_aa: ASSTGQGAAYEQY

v_call: TRBV7-2
d_call: TRBD1
clone_size: .
cdr3_aa: ASSPDRANYGYT

v_call: TRBV6-1
d_call: .
clone_size: .
cdr3_aa: ASSAYSGHPNTEAF

v_call: TRBV18
d_call: TRBD1
clone_size: .
cdr3_aa: ASSRDRVSSGNTIY

v_call: TRBV13
d_call: TRBD1
clone_size: .
cdr3_aa: ASSSPSTGNYGYT

v_call: TRBV27
d_call: TRBD1
clone_size: .
cdr3_aa: ASSPGTGQSVYGYT

v_call: TRBV7-9
d_call: TRBD2
clone_size: .
cdr3_aa: ASSPTLAGGSAGELF

v_call: TRBV19
d_call: TRBD2
clone_size: .
cdr3_aa: ASSERGLTDTQY

v_call: TRBV9
d_call: TRBD2
clone_size: .
cdr3_aa: ASSVEGGGSTDTQY

v_call: TRBV5-1
d_call: .
clone_size: .
cdr3_aa: ASSLQGYEQY

v_call: TRBV7-2
d_call: TRBD1
clone_size: .
cdr3_aa: ASSPTLTGVVVAF

v_call: TRBV9
d_call: TRBD2
clone_size: .
cdr3_aa: ASSAGGGLYEQY

v_call: TRBV4-1
d_call: TRBD2
clone_size: .
cdr3_aa: ASSSTKTSGPYNEQF

v_call: TRBV5-6
d_call: .
clone_size: .
cdr3_aa: ASSLGTTVNEQF

v_call: TRBV2
d_call: TRBD2
clone_size: .
cdr3_aa: ASSRHSGGAADTQY

v_call: TRBV15
d_call: TRBD1
clone_size: .
cdr3_aa: ATSRVNGGTGS

v_call: TRBV5-1
d_call: TRBD1
clone_size: .
cdr3_aa: ASSGGQGAYNEQF

v_call: TRBV11-2
d_call: TRBD1
clone_size: once
cdr3_aa: ASSRTGSYEQY

v_call: TRBV2
d_call: .
clone_size: .
cdr3_aa: ASSVDYGYT

v_call: TRBV11-3
d_call: TRBD1
clone_size: .
cdr3_aa: ASSLGTGVYNEQF

v_call: TRBV4-3
d_call: TRBD1
clone_size: .
cdr3_aa: ASSQEGGTGENIQY

v_call: TRBV5-6
d_call: .
clone_size: .
cdr3_aa: ASSLQGTDTQY

v_call: TRBV6-1
d_call: TRBD1
clone_size: .
cdr3_aa: ASSERTGNNYGYT